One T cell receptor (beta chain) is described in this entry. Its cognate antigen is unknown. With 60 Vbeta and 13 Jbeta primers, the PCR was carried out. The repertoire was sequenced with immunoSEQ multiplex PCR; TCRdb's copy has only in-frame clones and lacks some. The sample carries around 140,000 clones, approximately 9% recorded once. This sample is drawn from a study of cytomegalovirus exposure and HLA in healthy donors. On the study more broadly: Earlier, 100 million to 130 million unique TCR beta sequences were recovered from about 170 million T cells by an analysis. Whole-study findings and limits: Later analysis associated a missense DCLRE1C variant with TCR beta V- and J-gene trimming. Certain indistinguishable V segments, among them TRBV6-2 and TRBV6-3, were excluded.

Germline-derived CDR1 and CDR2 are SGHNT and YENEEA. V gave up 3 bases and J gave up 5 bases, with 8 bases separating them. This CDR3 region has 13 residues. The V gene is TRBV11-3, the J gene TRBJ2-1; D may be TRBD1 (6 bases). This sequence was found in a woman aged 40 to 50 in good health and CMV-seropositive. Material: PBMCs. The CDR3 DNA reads TGTGCCAGCAGCTTGGACAGACACAATGAGCAGTTCTTC. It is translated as CASSLDRHNEQFF.